This T cell receptor beta chain stems from a study of shared clonotypes between healthy human individuals. Deep level was the assay's run setting. Clones were read by immunoSEQ multiplex PCR, and TCRdb kept only the in-frame ones, dropping some. The sample records millions of clones, about 92% being singletons. Germline CDR1 SGHRS, CDR2 YFSETQ. There are 13 residues in the CDR3. V was clipped by 4 bases and J by 7 bases, with 15 bases between them. The sequence derives from a man aged 18 to 30 in good health. V and J are TRBV5-1 and TRBJ2-7; D is perhaps TRBD1 or TRBD2 (6 bases each). Material: naive CD4+ T cells sorted from blood. Stated subset: CD45RA+ positively selected. The CDR3 loop reads CASSRGTSREQYF. The CDR3 region has the DNA TGCGCCAGCAGCAGGGGGACTTCGCGAGAGCAGTACTTC.